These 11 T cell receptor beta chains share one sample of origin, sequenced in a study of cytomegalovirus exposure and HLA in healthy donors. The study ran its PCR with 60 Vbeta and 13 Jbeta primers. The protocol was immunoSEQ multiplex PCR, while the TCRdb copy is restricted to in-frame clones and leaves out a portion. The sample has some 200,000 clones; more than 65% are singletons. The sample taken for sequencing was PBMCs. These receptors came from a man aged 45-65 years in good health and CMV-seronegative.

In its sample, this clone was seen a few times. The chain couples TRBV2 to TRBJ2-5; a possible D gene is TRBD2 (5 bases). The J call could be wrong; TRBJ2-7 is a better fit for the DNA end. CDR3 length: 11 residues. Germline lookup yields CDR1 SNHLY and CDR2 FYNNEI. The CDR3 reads CASRRENEQYF. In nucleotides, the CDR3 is TGTGCCAGCAGGAGGGAGAACGAGCAGTACTTC.

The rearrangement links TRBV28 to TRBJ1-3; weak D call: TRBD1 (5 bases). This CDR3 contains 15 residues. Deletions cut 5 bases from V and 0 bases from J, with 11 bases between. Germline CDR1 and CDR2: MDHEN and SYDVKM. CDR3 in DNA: TGTGCCAGCAGTACCTCAGGGATCTCTGGAAACACCATATATTTT. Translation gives CASSTSGISGNTIYF.

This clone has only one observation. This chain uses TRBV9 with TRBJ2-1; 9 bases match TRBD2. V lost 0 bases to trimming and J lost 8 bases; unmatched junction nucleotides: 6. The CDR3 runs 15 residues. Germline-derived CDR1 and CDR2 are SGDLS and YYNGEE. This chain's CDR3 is CASSVAGTSIHEQFF. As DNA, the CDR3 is TGTGCCAGCAGCGTAGCTGGGACTAGCATCCATGAGCAGTTCTTC.

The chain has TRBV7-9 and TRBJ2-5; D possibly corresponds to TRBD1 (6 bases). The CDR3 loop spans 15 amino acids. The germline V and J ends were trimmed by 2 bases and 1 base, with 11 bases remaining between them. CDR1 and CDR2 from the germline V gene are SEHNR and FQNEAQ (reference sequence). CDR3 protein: CASSLRTDIQETQYF. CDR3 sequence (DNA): TGTGCCAGCAGCTTAAGGACAGATATCCAAGAGACCCAGTACTTC.

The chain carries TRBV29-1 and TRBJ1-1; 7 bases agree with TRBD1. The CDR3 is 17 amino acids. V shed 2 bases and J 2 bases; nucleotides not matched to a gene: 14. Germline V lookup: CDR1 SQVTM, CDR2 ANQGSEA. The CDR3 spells CSVEFGGRRGPNTEAFF. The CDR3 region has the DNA TGCAGCGTTGAATTTGGGGGGAGAAGGGGGCCAAACACTGAAGCTTTCTTT.

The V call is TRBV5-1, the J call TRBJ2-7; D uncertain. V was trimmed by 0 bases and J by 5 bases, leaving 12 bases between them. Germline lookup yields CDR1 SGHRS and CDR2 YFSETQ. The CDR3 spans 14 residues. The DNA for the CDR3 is TGCGCCAGCAGCTTGGAAACGGGTAGGAACGAGCAGTACTTC. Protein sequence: CASSLETGRNEQYF.

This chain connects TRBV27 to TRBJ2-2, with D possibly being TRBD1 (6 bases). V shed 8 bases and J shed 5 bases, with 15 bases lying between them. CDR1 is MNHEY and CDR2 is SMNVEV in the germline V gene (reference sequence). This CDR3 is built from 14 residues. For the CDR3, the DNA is TGTGCCAGCGCCAGGGGCAGCCGTACCGGGGAGCTGTTTTTT. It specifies CASARGSRTGELFF.

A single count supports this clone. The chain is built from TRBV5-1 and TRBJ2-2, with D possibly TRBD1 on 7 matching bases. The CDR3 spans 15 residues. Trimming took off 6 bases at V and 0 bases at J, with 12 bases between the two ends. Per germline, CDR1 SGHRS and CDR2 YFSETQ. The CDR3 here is CASTGGQTNTGELFF. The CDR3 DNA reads TGCGCCAGCACCGGGGGACAGACGAACACCGGGGAGCTGTTTTTT.

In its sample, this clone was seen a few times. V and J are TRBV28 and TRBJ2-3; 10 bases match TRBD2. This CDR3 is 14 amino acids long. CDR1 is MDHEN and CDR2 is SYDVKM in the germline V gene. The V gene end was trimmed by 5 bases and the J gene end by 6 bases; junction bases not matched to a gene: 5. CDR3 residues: CASSLETSGDTQYF. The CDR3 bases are TGTGCCAGCAGTCTAGAGACTAGCGGGGATACGCAGTATTTT. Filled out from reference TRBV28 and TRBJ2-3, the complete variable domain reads DVKVTQSSRYLVKRTGEKVFLECVQDMDHENMFWYRQDPGLGLRLIYFSYDVKMKEKGDIPEGYSVSREKKERFSLILESASTNQTSMYLCASSLETSGDTQYFGPGTRLTVL.

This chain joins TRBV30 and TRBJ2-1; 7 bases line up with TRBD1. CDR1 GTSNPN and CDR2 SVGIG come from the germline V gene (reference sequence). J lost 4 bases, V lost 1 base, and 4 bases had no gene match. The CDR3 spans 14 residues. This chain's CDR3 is CAWSDRGRYNEQFF. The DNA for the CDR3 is TGTGCCTGGAGTGACAGGGGTAGATACAATGAGCAGTTCTTC.

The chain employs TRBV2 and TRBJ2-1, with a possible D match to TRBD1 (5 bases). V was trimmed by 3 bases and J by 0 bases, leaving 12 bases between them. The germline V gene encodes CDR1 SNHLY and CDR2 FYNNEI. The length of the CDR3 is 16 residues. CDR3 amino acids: CASSEEGASSYNEQFF. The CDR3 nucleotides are TGTGCCAGCAGTGAGGAAGGGGCGAGCTCCTACAATGAGCAGTTCTTC.